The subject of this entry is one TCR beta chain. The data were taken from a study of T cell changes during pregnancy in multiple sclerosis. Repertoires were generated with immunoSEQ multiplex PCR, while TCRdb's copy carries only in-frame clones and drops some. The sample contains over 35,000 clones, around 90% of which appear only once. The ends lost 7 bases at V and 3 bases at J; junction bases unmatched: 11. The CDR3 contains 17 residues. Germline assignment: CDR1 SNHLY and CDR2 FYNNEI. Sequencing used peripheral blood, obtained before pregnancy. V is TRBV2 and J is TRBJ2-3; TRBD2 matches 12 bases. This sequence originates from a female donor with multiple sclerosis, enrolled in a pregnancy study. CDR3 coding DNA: TGTGCCAGCAAAAGGGCTAGCGGGAGGGCAGAAACAGATACGCAGTATTTT. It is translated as CASKRASGRAETDTQYF.